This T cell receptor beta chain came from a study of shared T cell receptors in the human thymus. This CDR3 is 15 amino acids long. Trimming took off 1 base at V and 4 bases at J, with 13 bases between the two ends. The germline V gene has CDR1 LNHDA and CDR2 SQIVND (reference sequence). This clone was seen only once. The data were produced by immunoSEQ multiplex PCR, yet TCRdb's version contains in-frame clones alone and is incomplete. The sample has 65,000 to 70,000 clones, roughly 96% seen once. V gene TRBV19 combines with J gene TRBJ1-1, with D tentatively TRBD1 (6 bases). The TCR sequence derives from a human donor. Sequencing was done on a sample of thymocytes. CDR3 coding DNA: TGTGCCAGTAGTATAGCGGCAGGGGAGGCCACTGAAGCTTTCTTT. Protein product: CASSIAAGEATEAFF.